This TCR beta chain was sequenced during a study of cytomegalovirus exposure and HLA in healthy donors (dated by TCRdb to 2016 to 2017). Regarding the research as a whole: An earlier analysis of approximately 550 of the donors reported approximately 300 Gb of sequence data and about 100 million unique TCR beta sequences from about 200 million T cells. Alongside the repertoire data, information on donor age, sex, ethnicity and CMV serostatus was compiled. To decide whether each TCR beta V gene segment behaved as functional or pseudogenic, an earlier analysis of fewer than 750 of the donors relied on high-throughput TCR beta sequencing. Across approximately 400 genotyped donors of the cohort, an average of approximately 240,000 unique TCR beta nucleotide sequences per donor were sequenced, and roughly 20% of those sequences were non-productive. Typing coverage differed by locus: A, B, C, DRB1 and DQB1 were typed in roughly 629-630 donors, DQA1 in about 550, DPA1 in some 610, and DPB1 in just under 480. Using immunosequencing, the study profiled T cell repertoires from some 670 subjects and related those repertoires to cytomegalovirus serostatus. Both class I and class II loci were covered by HLA typing, at four-digit resolution. A few DR-DQ haplotypes were treated as single units for association and clustering because of strong linkage in the cohort. Rather than using new phenotypic data, the later analysis identified candidate immune exposures from TCR beta sequences and from how often those sequences occurred across donors. High-throughput TCR immunosequencing, statistical association of individual TCRs with disease status, and machine learning were combined to predict cytomegalovirus infection status. The aim of the study was to test whether cataloging public T cell receptors could identify signatures of past pathogen exposure. In a later genetic analysis, genome-wide SNP genotypes for 398 of the 666 donors were used, and that subset was treated as a discovery cohort. A later analysis re-analyzed previously published TCR beta repertoires from about 600 donors and added high-resolution HLA genotyping to study TCR occurrence patterns. The genetic ancestry cluster associated with self-reported Caucasian donors included over 80% of the approximately 430 genotyped donors. Along with the approximately 650-subject first cohort, a separate validation cohort of some 130 different subjects was used. An early release covering just under 650 HLA-typed donors comprised about 310 gigabases of sequencing data and 85 million or so unique TCR sequences. Every repertoire in the discovery cohort had been generated on one and the same sequencing platform.

Overall study outcomes, separate from this receptor: A later analysis reported that several top co-occurrence clusters appeared linked to parvovirus B19, influenza, CMV and Epstein-Barr virus. The authors suggested that the approach could potentially be generalized to other disease states and immunological phenotypes. Assigning TCR associations to individual alleles was difficult when HLA alleles, especially DR and DQ, strongly co-occurred. A later analysis found that TCR association rates varied across HLA loci, with DRB1 alleles showing the most associated TCRs and HLA-C alleles the fewest. For the cohort, immune exposure information was limited to CMV serostatus. Most CMV-associated TCR beta chains appeared to be HLA-restricted in a later analysis, and the HLA associations seemed to be driven largely by CMV exposure. The 87-base-pair reads could not distinguish some IMGT-functional V segments, including TRBV6-2 and TRBV6-3, so those segments were excluded. The presence/absence analyses assumed that sequencing depth was roughly uniform across donors, and that assumption may not be true. This cohort had only TCR beta chains sequenced, and the lack of alpha or paired-chain data limited which features could be detected. A group of highly shared sequence variants was considered likely to be a technical artifact of the sequencing pipeline. Fewer than 20 rarely observed V segments, including chromosome 9 orphons, were excluded from the earlier analysis of some 590 of the donors because counts were too low. Three of the identified cytomegalovirus-associated TCR beta chains were confirmed in vitro to be specific for cytomegalovirus antigens. Broadly in line with IMGT annotations, most TCR beta V segments showed up in productive rearrangements about 90% or about 30% of the time in an earlier analysis of approximately 640 of the donors. At a false discovery rate of 0.05, a later analysis linked 15,000 to 20,000 TCR beta sequences to specific HLA alleles. Because HLA typing was missing for some donors at each locus, association tests included only the typed subset. Cytomegalovirus status was reported to be diagnosed by the classifier with high specificity and sensitivity in both the original and validation cohorts. The study listed 150 to 200 TCR beta chains as associated with cytomegalovirus. According to a later genetic analysis, donors in an Asian-associated ancestry cluster had fewer N-insertions in productive TCRs than the approximately 710-donor mean. Most TCR sequences were seen in very few donors, while some public TCRs were found in many individuals. In a later analysis, HLA-associated TCR beta chains were found to be more clonally expanded and to have lower generation probabilities than equally common non-associated chains. A further reported finding was that TCR beta sequences accurately predicted the HLA-A and HLA-B alleles for most subjects in the first cohort. A later genetic analysis associated a missense DCLRE1C variant with V-gene and J-gene trimming of TCR beta chains, and an independent cohort replicated the association. Correlated functional status among segregating V segments might reflect linkage disequilibrium, but an unknown experimental factor could not be ruled out.

In total, over 600 healthy bone marrow donors made up the cohort. All cohort members were sampled while nominally healthy, although unrecorded immune exposures were likely present. The donor tested CMV seronegative and was one of the 352 seronegative cohort members. A peripheral blood sample was collected from each donor, and TCR beta sequencing was performed on peripheral blood mononuclear cells. Genomic DNA extraction from the blood cell samples was performed with the Qiagen DNeasy Blood Extraction Kit. About this clone: Its antigen target is currently unknown. No qualities accompany the bases; no much larger clone lies one base away.

Library preparation was by the immunoSEQ multiplex PCR assay. A mixture of 60 forward primers for TCR Vbeta segments and 13 reverse primers for TCR Jbeta segments was used in the multiplex PCR. Amplification of the CDR3 region of rearranged TCR beta genes was performed with a multiplex PCR assay on genomic DNA. On the Illumina HiSeq System, the amplified TCR beta libraries were sequenced as 87-base-pair reads. Per the original workflow: Across the roughly 700 repertoires, a later analysis counted some 80 million unique TCR beta chains, 9.5 million to 12 million of which were shared by at least two donors. To remove PCR and sequencing errors, raw reads were error-corrected and collapsed into unique sequences using a nearest-neighbor algorithm that merged closely related sequences. Alignment of CDR3 sequences to IMGT reference sequences was used to assign V, D and J gene segments. For a sequence to be retained, a match of at least six nucleotides to both a V gene segment and a J gene segment was required. Rearrangements were called productive when the CDR3 lacked stop codons and stayed in frame with V and J; all others were non-productive. Following IMGT convention, CDR3 was defined as the stretch from the second conserved V-encoded cysteine up to the conserved J-encoded phenylalanine. The earlier analysis of about 590 of the donors excluded sequences that lacked an unambiguous match to a single V gene segment. In an earlier analysis of approximately 550 of the donors, V segments were called functional above 56.7% productive rearrangements and were called segregating when the between-donor standard deviation exceeded 5%. A statistical classification framework was developed to diagnose cytomegalovirus status using the catalog of TCR beta chain sequences. A later analysis assigned V and J genes by comparing TCR nucleotide sequences with IMGT/GENE-DB human TR gene sequences. In a later analysis, CDR3 sequences and most-parsimonious VDJ recombination scenarios were assigned using the TCRdist pipeline. A later analysis defined each TCR beta chain by its CDR3 amino acid sequence plus V-gene family, and excluded reads lacking a unique V-gene family. As a way to deal with suspected cross-contamination and a sequencing artifact, a later analysis dropped 450 to 600 nucleotide sequences that were highly shared and had low generation probability. In a later analysis, a clonal expansion index for each public chain was calculated from normalized within-repertoire ranks of inferred template counts. In a later analysis, generation probabilities were computed with a VDJ recombination model fitted to out-of-frame rearrangements, and the resulting probabilities were checked against IGoR. A later analysis scored TCR-TCR, TCR-HLA and TCR-CMV co-occurrence with hypergeometric tests, applying a repertoire-size bias correction to TCR pairs. To estimate false discovery rates, a later analysis permuted the HLA or CMV assignments 20 times. In a later analysis, co-occurring TCRs were grouped using DBSCAN, and TCRdist sequence similarity was added for clustering within HLA-allele-positive subsets. Co-occurrence clustering excluded repertoires with fewer than 30,000 or more than 120,000 public chains, plus five with anomalous nucleotide sharing. TCRdb mirrors the immuneACCESS table, restricted to in-frame sequences. Some clones are absent from its copies; in checked studies, under half trace to an unresolved V gene, and the reason for the others is unknown. That table gives V, J and clone size, and the DNA gave D and trimming. A total of about 160,000 clones appear in this sample, roughly 80% of them only once. Approximately 4.5% of the sample is taken by the ten largest.

V is pared back by 0 bases and J by 1 base, with 11 bases lying between the germline termini. CDR1 and CDR2 are drawn from the germline V gene: SGDLS, YYNGEE. The CDR3 measures 15 amino acids from cysteine to phenylalanine. The kept DNA is CDR3 alone, 45 bases in frame from the first base. This receptor chain uses TRBV9 and TRBJ2-7, with TRBD1 perhaps the D gene, on 6 matching bases. The material sequenced was PBMCs. The TCR originated in a man younger than 45 in good health and CMV-seronegative. The DNA reads as follows: TGTGCCAGCAGCGTAGCGCAGGGGCCATCCTACGAGCAGTACTTC. Its product reads: CASSVAQGPSYEQYF. The reference TRBV9 and TRBJ2-7 proteins fill in what lies around the CDR3, so the full variable domain reads DSGVTQTPKHLITATGQRVTLRCSPRSGDLSVYWYQQSLDQGLQFLIQYYNGEERAKGNILERFSAQQFPDLHSELNLSSLELGDSALYFCASSVAQGPSYEQYFGPGTRLTVT.